These 24 T cell receptor beta chains originate from one sample sequenced in a study of vaccination effects on CD4 cells after COVID-19. Expansion with viral peptide pools was applied to antigen-specific CD4+ T cells by the ViraFEST assay prior to sequencing. Following culture for roughly 10 days, CD4+ T cells were isolated. Their antigens remain unidentified. The method was immunoSEQ multiplex PCR; TCRdb's version includes in-frame clones alone and lacks a portion of them. The sample lists 70,000 to 95,000 clones, roughly four fifths occurring once. The sequencing here drew on CD4+ T cells from PBMCs cultured with HCoV-229E spike peptides, taken before COVID-19 vaccination. These receptors were collected from a human donor who received a COVID-19 vaccine.

This rearrangement joins TRBV19 to TRBJ2-2, with D perhaps matching TRBD1 (6 bases). This CDR3 has 13 amino acids. Germline assignment: CDR1 LNHDA and CDR2 SQIVND (reference sequence). V lost 7 bases and J lost 6, with 12 bases in between. CDR3 sequence: CASNRDGPGELFF. CDR3 sequence (DNA): TGTGCCAGTAACAGGGATGGGCCCGGGGAGCTGTTTTTT.

The CDR3 spells CASSESQPTNTGELFF. Here the CDR3 DNA reads TGCGCCAGCAGTGAGTCCCAGCCAACGAACACCGGGGAGCTGTTTTTT. The chain carries TRBV10-1 and TRBJ2-2, with unresolved D. Germline lookup yields CDR1 WNHNN and CDR2 SYGVQD (reference sequence). The CDR3 contains 16 residues. Trimming left V 0 bases short and J 0 bases short, with 8 bases between.

The rearrangement uses TRBV6-1 and TRBJ2-5, with D maybe TRBD2 (7 bases). The V end lost 3 bases, the J end lost 9 bases, and 20 bases lay between the germline ends. The length of the CDR3 is 15 residues. CDR1 is MNHNS, CDR2 SASEGT, per germline. This CDR3 is CASSDGHFGGLAQYF. The CDR3 DNA is TGTGCCAGCAGTGACGGACATTTCGGGGGGCTAGCCCAGTACTTC.

V and J are TRBV2 and TRBJ2-3; the D gene is possibly TRBD1 (5 bases). V lost 6 bases, J lost 5 bases, and 18 bases lay in between. Germline CDR1 is SNHLY and CDR2 is FYNNEI. The CDR3 is 15 residues long. CDR3 sequence (DNA): TGTGCCAGCAGGGTTCGTTCAGGGTCGCTAGATACGCAGTATTTT. Residues: CASRVRSGSLDTQYF.

V gene TRBV11-2 combines with J gene TRBJ1-1, with a possible D match to TRBD1 (5 bases). The CDR3 contains 15 residues. CDR1 is SGHAT, CDR2 FQNNGV, per germline. Trimming removed 5 bases at V and 0 bases at J, with 13 bases between. DNA of the CDR3: TGTGCCAGCAGCAAGGGACCCGCTATGAACACTGAAGCTTTCTTT. It codes for CASSKGPAMNTEAFF.

The chain joins TRBV10-3 to TRBJ2-3; 11 bases fit TRBD2. CDR1 and CDR2 from the germline V gene are ENHRY and SYGVKD. V gave up 6 bases and J gave up 5 bases; unmatched junction bases: 10. The CDR3 totals 16 residues. The CDR3 protein is CAIRGPSGGTVDTQYF. DNA for the CDR3: TGTGCCATCAGGGGTCCTAGCGGGGGGACGGTAGATACGCAGTATTTT.

V is TRBV18 and J is TRBJ1-5, with TRBD1 as a possible D gene (5 bases). This CDR3 has 13 residues. Germline CDR1 is KGHSH and CDR2 is LQKENI. Trimming stripped 9 bases from V and 6 bases from J, with 15 bases between. This CDR3 reads CASRRAQGQPQHF. The CDR3 DNA is TGTGCCAGTCGGAGGGCCCAGGGTCAGCCCCAGCATTTT.

J is TRBJ1-2 and V is TRBV21-1. TRBV21-1 is flagged as a pseudogene. This CDR3 contains 13 residues. This CDR3 reads CASSKVEGGGYTF. CDR3 nucleotide sequence: TGTGCCAGCAGCAAAGTAGAGGGGGGCGGCTACACCTTC.

The gene calls are TRBV24-1 and TRBJ2-2; D gene ambiguous. The CDR3 contains 13 residues. With 4 bases removed from V and 5 bases from J, the gap between germline ends came to 7 bases. Germline-derived CDR1 and CDR2 are KGHDR and SFDVKD. CDR3 sequence: CATSEYSTGELFF. The DNA for the CDR3 is TGTGCCACCAGTGAGTACAGTACCGGGGAGCTGTTTTTT.

V usage is TRBV6-1 and J usage is TRBJ1-1; a weak D match, TRBD1 (5 bases). Germline CDR1 and CDR2: MNHNS and SASEGT. There are 15 residues in the CDR3. V shed 5 bases and J shed 3 bases, with 16 bases lying between them. The CDR3: CASSKGLGVDTEAFF. The CDR3 DNA sequence: TGTGCCAGCAGTAAGGGGTTGGGGGTCGACACTGAAGCTTTCTTT.

The CDR3 DNA reads TGTGCCACCAGTGATTCCCTAGCGGGGGCGGTCGGGTACAATGAGCAGTTCTTC. This gives the protein CATSDSLAGAVGYNEQFF. The V gene is TRBV24-1, the J gene TRBJ2-1; 10 bases line up with TRBD2. The CDR3 totals 18 residues. Per the germline V gene, CDR1 is KGHDR and CDR2 is SFDVKD. Trimming took 2 bases from V and 4 from J; bases not matched to a gene: 10.

The gene calls are TRBV7-7 and TRBJ2-3; no clear D gene. The V gene's germline CDR1 is SSHAT and CDR2 FNYEAQ (reference sequence). Trimming took off 3 bases at V and 2 bases at J, with 9 bases between the two ends. The CDR3 spans 14 residues. The CDR3 reads CASSLGQPTDTQYF. CDR3 nucleotide sequence: TGTGCCAGCAGCTTGGGTCAGCCCACAGATACGCAGTATTTT.

The chain couples TRBV30 to TRBJ1-2; D gene ambiguous. The length of the CDR3 is 19 residues. V lost 4 bases, J lost 2 bases, and 29 bases lay in between. Germline CDR1 is GTSNPN and CDR2 is SVGIG (reference sequence). DNA for the CDR3: TGTGCCTGGACCCACTACACGGGGAAGGGAATTTGGAAAAACTATGGCTACACCTTC. As protein: CAWTHYTGKGIWKNYGYTF. Drawing the rest from reference TRBV30 and TRBJ1-2, the complete variable domain is SQTIHQWPATLVQPVGSPLSLECTVEGTSNPNLYWYRQAAGRGLQLLFYSVGIGQISSEVPQNLSASRPQDRQFILSSKKLLLSDSGFYLCAWTHYTGKGIWKNYGYTFGSGTRLTVV.

The rearrangement joins TRBV10-1 to TRBJ2-3, with TRBD1 as a possible D gene (6 bases). The CDR3 extends over 15 amino acids. Germline V gene sequence: CDR1 WNHNN, CDR2 SYGVQD (reference sequence). Between the trimmed V and J ends, which lost 5 bases and 7 bases, there was a span of 19 bases. The CDR3 loop reads CASSKIDRQLNTQYF. The CDR3 DNA reads TGCGCCAGCAGTAAAATTGACAGGCAGTTGAATACGCAGTATTTT.

The chain has TRBV6-6 and TRBJ1-5; D is unclear. CDR1 MNHNY and CDR2 SVGAGI come from the germline V gene (reference sequence). This CDR3 spans 13 amino acids. V lost 2 bases and J lost 4, with 6 bases in between. In nucleotides, the CDR3 is TGTGCCAGCAGTTACGGGTCGAATCAGCCCCAGCATTTT. The encoded protein is CASSYGSNQPQHF.

This clone was recorded only once. This chain uses TRBV2 with TRBJ2-1, with D possibly being TRBD1 or TRBD2 (5 bases each). This CDR3 region has 13 residues. The V and J ends lost 4 bases and 8 bases respectively, with 12 bases between them. CDR1 SNHLY and CDR2 FYNNEI come from the germline V gene. The CDR3: CASSVPGAHEQFF. As DNA, the CDR3 is TGTGCCAGCAGTGTTCCCGGGGCCCATGAGCAGTTCTTC.

The rearrangement joins TRBV18 to TRBJ2-1; either TRBD1 or TRBD2 may supply D (6 bases each). The V gene lost 0 bases and the J gene lost 3 bases, with 9 bases spanning the gap. The CDR3 is 15 amino acids. Germline values: CDR1 KGHSH, CDR2 LQKENI. Written as DNA, the CDR3 is TGTGCCAGCTCACCACCAGGGGGGAGCTACAATGAGCAGTTCTTC. It encodes CASSPPGGSYNEQFF.

The V gene is TRBV6-6, the J gene TRBJ1-3; D not certain. V was pared by 0 bases and J by 0 bases, with 9 bases between. From germline, CDR1 is MNHNY and CDR2 SVGAGI (reference sequence). CDR3 size: 16 residues. Here the CDR3 DNA reads TGTGCCAGCAGTTACTCGTCGGGATTCTCTGGAAACACCATATATTTT. Encoded protein: CASSYSSGFSGNTIYF.

This chain uses TRBV19 with TRBJ1-1, with a tentative D call TRBD1 (5 bases). Germline V lookup: CDR1 LNHDA, CDR2 SQIVND (reference sequence). CDR3 length equals 14 residues. The V end lost 3 bases, the J end lost 9 bases, and 17 bases lay between the germline ends. The CDR3 reads CASSIAEGFGKAFF. As DNA, the CDR3 is TGTGCCAGTAGTATTGCGGAGGGGTTTGGGAAAGCTTTCTTT.

This clone occurred once. The chain uses TRBV6-5 and TRBJ2-7; 9 bases agree with TRBD1. Germline CDR1 and CDR2: MNHEY and SVGAGI. Trimming cost V 5 bases and J 3 bases; bases outside gene matches: 8. This CDR3 spans 15 amino acids. The CDR3 sequence: CASSPDRGKIYEQYV. The DNA for the CDR3 is TGTGCCAGCAGTCCTGACAGGGGGAAGATCTACGAGCAGTACGTC.

This clone was picked up a small number of times. The gene calls are TRBV7-9 and TRBJ2-6; D not resolved. Trimming took off 1 base at V and 0 bases at J, with 13 bases between the two ends. CDR3 length: 18 residues. The germline V gene has CDR1 SEHNR and CDR2 FQNEAQ (reference sequence). Here the CDR3 reads CASSLGVSMYSGANVLTF. The CDR3 DNA is TGTGCCAGCAGCTTAGGTGTGTCAATGTACTCTGGGGCCAACGTCCTGACTTTC.

The genes are TRBV28 and TRBJ1-6; 7 bases match TRBD1. The CDR3 runs 14 residues. Trimming took 8 bases from V and 6 from J; bases not matched to a gene: 7. Germline values: CDR1 MDHEN, CDR2 SYDVKM. The CDR3 coding sequence is TGTGCCAGCCGGAAAGGGGGCGGTAATTCACCCCTCCACTTT. It is translated as CASRKGGGNSPLHF.

This chain joins TRBV19 and TRBJ2-2; TRBD2 might be the D (6 bases). Germline assignment: CDR1 LNHDA and CDR2 SQIVND (reference sequence). CDR3 length: 16 residues. Deletions cut 0 bases from V and 1 base from J, with 9 bases between. The CDR3 region is CASSIDSGVNTGELFF. The CDR3, as DNA: TGTGCCAGTAGTATAGATTCGGGGGTGAACACCGGGGAGCTGTTTTTT.

J is TRBJ1-2 and V is TRBV24-1; the D gene is possibly TRBD1 (5 bases). V dropped 4 bases and J dropped 4 bases, with 18 bases sitting between them. From germline, CDR1 is KGHDR and CDR2 SFDVKD. This CDR3 is built from 16 residues. This CDR3 reads CATSDPSTDSVYGYTF. The CDR3 region has the DNA TGTGCCACCAGTGACCCTTCAACCGACAGCGTCTATGGCTACACCTTC.